The T cell receptor (beta chain) described here comes from a study of shared clonotypes between healthy human individuals. The wider study: For every donor, three CD4 naive, three CD4 memory, two CD8 naive and one CD8 memory plates were used. Study-wide results and limits: Clonotype sharing among donors, it was expected, would be affected by sequencing depth. A few donors held about 4.6% of naive CD4 clonotypes in common.

The CDR3 runs to 13 residues. Germline V gene lookup returns CDR1 SGDLS and CDR2 YYNGEE. V lost 3 bases and J 1 base, leaving 8 bases between the germline ends. A 200 ng quantity of DNA, some 30,000 T cell genomes, went into the sorted-subset replicate PCRs. Repertoires were generated with immunoSEQ multiplex PCR, while TCRdb's copy carries only in-frame clones and drops some. Of some 79,000 clones listed, around 57% are singletons. A few counts support this clone. What it recognizes is unknown. The chain links TRBV9 to TRBJ2-7; D remains ambiguous. The receptor was isolated from a man aged 30 to 45 in good health. Sequencing input: memory CD8+ T cells sorted from blood. Stated subset: CD45RO+ cells pooled with CCR7-negative TemRA cells. The chain's CDR3 is CASSAGSSYEQYF. CDR3 nucleotides: TGTGCCAGCAGCGCGGGTTCGTCCTACGAGCAGTACTTC.